This T cell receptor (beta chain) came from a study of HIV-infected patients and healthy controls. All unsorted peripheral T cells were captured because whole blood was used without fractionation. The V end was cut by 2 bases, the J end by 3 bases, with 16 bases between. Germline CDR1 is SEHNR and CDR2 is FQNEAQ (reference sequence). CDR3 length: 16 residues. This clonotype came up many times. Reverse transcription used 450 to 550 ng RNA and constant-region primers for alpha and beta. Using multiplexing indices, alpha and beta chain libraries were generated apart by chain-specific third strand synthesis. MiXCR was run by TCRdb on the 5' RACE reads, yielding one entry per CDR3 protein. The sample shows 15,000 to 20,000 distinct CDR3 sequences, approximately 9.6% of them seen only once.

Sequencing was done on a sample of blood. The chain is built from TRBV7-9 and TRBJ1-2, with D possibly TRBD1 on 6 matching bases. The receptor's source is an adult in good health. The CDR3 nucleotides are TGTGCCAGCAGCTTAACCCAGGGGTTAGTAGACTATGGCTACACCTTC. This codes for CASSLTQGLVDYGYTF. The whole variable domain, filled in from reference TRBV7-9 and TRBJ1-2, reads DTGVSQNPRHKITKRGQNVTFRCDPISEHNRLYWYRQTLGQGPEFLTYFQNEAQLEKSRLLSDRFSAERPKGSFSTLEIQRTEQGDSAMYLCASSLTQGLVDYGYTFGSGTRLTVV.